A single sample gave rise to the 17 T cell receptor beta chains below, sequenced in a study of long-term antiretroviral therapy in people with HIV. Investigators performed immunoSEQ version v3.0 at survey level. Produced via immunoSEQ multiplex PCR; TCRdb's table is partial and in-frame only. The table lists some 38,000 clones, around 80% of them singletons. The starting material was unsorted PBMCs, obtained 1.5 years after starting antiretroviral therapy. The receptors were sampled from a man younger than 30 with HIV.

This rearrangement joins TRBV5-5 to TRBJ2-2; tentatively, D is TRBD1 or TRBD2 (5 bases each). From germline, CDR1 is SGHKS and CDR2 YYEKEE (reference sequence). The CDR3 loop spans 15 amino acids. V was clipped by 0 bases and J by 4 bases, with 10 bases between them. CDR3 sequence reads: CASSLGGGPTGELFF. In nucleotides, the CDR3 is TGTGCCAGCAGCTTGGGTGGGGGACCCACCGGGGAGCTGTTTTTT.

The chain couples TRBV18 to TRBJ2-3; unclear D gene. The V and J ends lost 3 bases and 2 bases respectively, with 9 bases between them. Germline V CDR1 and CDR2: KGHSH, LQKENI. CDR3 length: 14 amino acids. CDR3 nucleotides: TGTGCCAGCTCACCGTACCTGAACACAGATACGCAGTATTTT. This sequence encodes CASSPYLNTDTQYF.

The chain has TRBV25-1 and TRBJ2-7; 9 bases are a match to TRBD1. Germline values: CDR1 MGHDK, CDR2 SYGVNS. This CDR3 is 16 amino acids long. J was trimmed by 4 bases and V by 3 bases; bases with no gene match: 10. The CDR3, as DNA: TGTGCCAGCAGTGACCTGGGACAGGGCACCGCATACGAGCAGTACTTC. Encoded protein: CASSDLGQGTAYEQYF.

About this clone itself: Compared with germline, one end of the junction differs, possibly owing to a read error. The chain joins TRBV5-1 to TRBJ2-3; TRBD1 matches 7 bases. This CDR3 spans 16 amino acids. CDR1 and CDR2 (germline): SGHRS, YFSETQ. CDR3 bases: TGCGCCAGCAACTTGGAGGCCGGGACAGGCACAGATACGCAGTATTTT. Translating it yields CASNLEAGTGTDTQYF. The variable domain in full, completed from reference TRBV5-1 and TRBJ2-3, reads KAGVTQTPRYLIKTRGQQVTLSCSPISGHRSVSWYQQTPGQGLQFLFEYFSETQRNKGNFPGRFSGRQFSNSRSEMNVSTLELGDSALYLCASNLEAGTGTDTQYFGPGTRLTVL.

Concerning this clone itself: In the same sample, other DNA sequences code for this CDR3. The chain recombines TRBV5-1 with TRBJ2-7, with 10 bases aligning to TRBD1. Trimming at V came to 3 bases and at J to 7 bases, leaving 4 bases not matched to a gene. This CDR3 spans 13 amino acids. CDR1 and CDR2 (germline): SGHRS, YFSETQ. The CDR3 reads CASSWGQGTEQYF. The CDR3 nucleotides read TGCGCCAGCAGCTGGGGACAGGGGACGGAGCAGTACTTC. Full variable domain (rest looked up from reference TRBV5-1 and TRBJ2-7): KAGVTQTPRYLIKTRGQQVTLSCSPISGHRSVSWYQQTPGQGLQFLFEYFSETQRNKGNFPGRFSGRQFSNSRSEMNVSTLELGDSALYLCASSWGQGTEQYFGPGTRLTVT.

This clone is a singleton in its sample. This chain's CDR3 is CASSRGPGRRLGNEQFF. The CDR3 DNA is TGTGCCAGCAGCCGAGGGCCGGGACGTCGCCTTGGTAATGAGCAGTTCTTC. The rearrangement links TRBV4-2 to TRBJ2-1, with D perhaps TRBD1 or TRBD2 (5 bases each). Trimming stripped 4 bases from V and 7 bases from J, with 23 bases between. The CDR3 contains 17 residues. Per the germline V gene, CDR1 is LGHNA and CDR2 is YNFKEQ.

This clone was picked up one time. V is TRBV10-3 and J is TRBJ1-2; D is possibly TRBD1 (5 bases). This CDR3 has 13 amino acids. Germline V gene lookup returns CDR1 ENHRY and CDR2 SYGVKD. V was shortened by 4 bases and J by 8 bases, with 14 bases between the two germline ends. The CDR3 loop reads CAISGERDHGYTF. The CDR3 nucleotides read TGTGCCATCAGTGGGGAGAGGGACCACGGCTACACCTTC.

The chain joins TRBV7-8 to TRBJ1-3; a weak D match, TRBD1 (6 bases). Germline CDR1 reads SGHVS; CDR2 reads FQNEAQ. The CDR3 contains 16 residues. The V end was cut by 1 base, the J end by 3 bases, with 13 bases between. CDR3 amino acids: CASSLDRGAVGNTIYF. The CDR3, as DNA: TGTGCCAGCAGCTTAGATCGGGGGGCGGTTGGAAACACCATATATTTT.

The J gene is TRBJ2-7, the V gene TRBV6-4; D possibly corresponds to TRBD1 (6 bases). This CDR3 contains 14 residues. Trimming shortened V by 3 bases and J by 0 bases, and 9 bases separated the two germline ends. In germline, CDR1 is MRHNA, CDR2 SNTAGT. The CDR3 DNA reads TGTGCCAGCAGTGATTCGACAGGCTCCTACGAGCAGTACTTC. This codes for CASSDSTGSYEQYF.

The rearrangement links TRBV6-5 to TRBJ2-7; the match to TRBD2 covers 11 bases. The trim removed 11 bases at V and 7 bases at J, leaving 7 bases unmatched. This CDR3 has 12 residues. The V gene's germline CDR1 is MNHEY and CDR2 SVGAGI. In nucleotides, the CDR3 is TGTGCCGCGGGCCTAGCGGGAGGTGAGCAGTACTTC. Translating it yields CAAGLAGGEQYF.

The chain employs TRBV7-2 and TRBJ2-1; 7 positions match TRBD1. The CDR3 totals 14 residues. Germline CDR1 is SGHTA and CDR2 is FQGNSA. V was clipped by 2 bases and J by 8 bases; unmatched bases: 6. The CDR3 coding sequence is TGTGCCAGCAGCTTAAACAGGGGATGGGATGAGCAGTTCTTC. This gives the protein CASSLNRGWDEQFF.

This clone was seen a few times. The chain is built from TRBV7-2 and TRBJ2-1; D possibly corresponds to TRBD2 (6 bases). The CDR3 extends over 14 amino acids. Germline assignment: CDR1 SGHTA and CDR2 FQGNSA. V lost 5 bases to trimming and J lost 12 bases, with 20 bases between them. CDR3 DNA sequence: TGTGCCAGCAGCACCGGAGGAGCAGCGGGTGGGCAGTTCTTC. Protein sequence: CASSTGGAAGGQFF.

The chain recombines TRBV27 with TRBJ2-1, with TRBD2 matching 16 bases. Germline values: CDR1 MNHEY, CDR2 SMNVEV (reference sequence). CDR3 length: 16 amino acids. J lost 8 bases, V lost 3 bases, and 4 bases had no gene match. For the CDR3, the DNA is TGTGCCAGCAGTTTGGGACTAGCGGGAGGGCCCTATGAGCAGTTCTTC. Amino acid sequence: CASSLGLAGGPYEQFF.

This clone was found a few times. The chain uses TRBV13 and TRBJ1-5, with TRBD1 identical over 7 bases. With V trimmed by 0 bases and J by 2 bases, 1 base remained unmatched. CDR3 length equals 15 residues. CDR1 PRHDT and CDR2 FYEKMQ come from the germline V gene (reference sequence). DNA for the CDR3: TGTGCCAGCAGCTTAGGGGGACAGCGCAATCAGCCCCAGCATTTT. Protein: CASSLGGQRNQPQHF.

The gene calls are TRBV6-5 and TRBJ2-7, with 10 bases that match TRBD2. The germline CDR1 and CDR2 sequences are MNHEY and SVGAGI. V lost 6 bases, J lost 4 bases, and 9 bases stayed unmatched. This CDR3 region has 15 residues. The CDR3 nucleotides read TGTGCCAGCAGGTCTTCTAGCGGGAGAGGATACGAGCAGTACTTC. Translation gives CASRSSSGRGYEQYF.

V and J are TRBV4-2 and TRBJ2-2, with D hard to call. Trimming pared 0 bases from V and 8 bases from J, leaving 4 bases between. This CDR3 has 12 residues. The germline V gene has CDR1 LGHNA and CDR2 YNFKEQ. The CDR3 loop is CASSQDRGELFF. The CDR3 coding sequence is TGTGCCAGCAGCCAAGACAGGGGGGAGCTGTTTTTT.

This clone was counted between two and nine times. The chain couples TRBV28 to TRBJ1-5; the match to TRBD1 covers 7 bases. J was trimmed by 4 bases and V by 7 bases; bases with no gene match: 10. Germline assignment: CDR1 MDHEN and CDR2 SYDVKM. CDR3 length equals 15 residues. The CDR3 is CASTPGGQGNQPQHF. CDR3 sequence (DNA): TGTGCCAGCACCCCAGGGGGGCAGGGAAATCAGCCCCAGCATTTT.